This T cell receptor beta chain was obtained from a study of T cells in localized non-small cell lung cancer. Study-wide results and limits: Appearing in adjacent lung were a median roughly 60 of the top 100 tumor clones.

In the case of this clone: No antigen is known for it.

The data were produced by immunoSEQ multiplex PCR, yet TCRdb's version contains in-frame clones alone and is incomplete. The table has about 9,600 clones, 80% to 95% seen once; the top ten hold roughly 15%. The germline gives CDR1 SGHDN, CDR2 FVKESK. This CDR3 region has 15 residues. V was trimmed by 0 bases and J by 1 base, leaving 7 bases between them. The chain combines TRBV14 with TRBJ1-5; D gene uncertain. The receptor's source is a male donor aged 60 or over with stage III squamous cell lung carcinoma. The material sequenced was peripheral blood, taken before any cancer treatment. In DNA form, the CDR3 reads TGTGCCAGCAGCCAAGATTCGGGGAGCAATCAGCCCCAGCATTTT. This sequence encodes CASSQDSGSNQPQHF.